This entry describes one TCR beta chain. Germline CDR1 SGHNT, CDR2 YENEEA. CDR3 size: 15 residues. V gave up 5 bases and J gave up 2 bases; unmatched junction bases: 7. The assay was immunoSEQ multiplex PCR, and TCRdb's table has in-frame clones only and misses some. The sample has 80,000 to 95,000 clones; approximately 80% are singletons. This specimen belongs to a study of blood T cell repertoires in COVID-19. Whole-study context: Whether acute or convalescent, the COVID-19 samples came from the United States, Italy and Spain.

The gene calls are TRBV11-3 and TRBJ2-3, with 7 bases matching TRBD2. What was sequenced was peripheral blood. The receptor was derived from an older man with acute or convalescent COVID-19. CDR3 DNA: TGTGCCAGCAGCGAGGGACTACATTTCACAGATACGCAGTATTTT. Protein product: CASSEGLHFTDTQYF.